A single sample is the source of the 18 T cell receptor beta chains below, sequenced in a study of blood T cell repertoires in COVID-19 (dated by TCRdb to 2020 to 2022). The library was obtained by the immunoSEQ multiplex PCR assay. As stored in TCRdb, this immuneACCESS dataset retains in-frame rearrangements with V and J assigned. A fraction of the clones does not appear; measured against another copy, unresolved V genes explain less than half of the discrepancy, and the remainder lacks a known reason. The sample table holds around 240,000 clones, of which 90% were seen once. The top ten hold about 0.95% of the sample. Sequenced material: PBMCs or T cells enriched from blood (not recorded which). The receptor source for this set is a man in his fifties or sixties who had been exposed to COVID-19.

The rearrangement links TRBV10-3 to TRBJ2-3; possible D gene TRBD2, 5 bases. CDR3 length: 13 amino acids. Deletions cut 4 bases from V and 4 bases from J, with 9 bases between. Germline V gives CDR1 ENHRY, CDR2 SYGVKD. This chain's CDR3 is CAISGLAADTQYF. In nucleotides, the CDR3 is TGTGCCATCAGTGGGCTAGCCGCAGATACGCAGTATTTT.

This CDR3 reads CASTTGFSYEQYF. The DNA of the CDR3 is TGTGCCAGCACGACAGGATTTTCGTACGAGCAGTACTTC. The chain couples TRBV28 to TRBJ2-7; a possible D gene is TRBD1 (6 bases). The germline V gene encodes CDR1 MDHEN and CDR2 SYDVKM. V lost 7 bases to trimming and J lost 4 bases, with 14 bases between them. CDR3 length: 13 residues.

J is TRBJ2-4 and V is TRBV2; 8 bases agree with TRBD1. The V segment lost 10 bases and the J segment 2 bases; nucleotides outside the gene matches: 7. The V gene's germline CDR1 is SNHLY and CDR2 FYNNEI. The CDR3 length is 14 residues. The CDR3 DNA reads TGTGCCACCTCTGGACAGGGTTCCAAAAACATTCAGTACTTC. Translating gives CATSGQGSKNIQYF.

About this clone itself: A junction end diverges from the germline sequence, so it may reflect a read error. DNA of the CDR3: TGTGCCAGCAGCCTAGACAGGGGTTTAGGGGCCAACGTCCTGACTTTC. Translated, it gives CASSLDRGLGANVLTF. The chain couples TRBV11-3 to TRBJ2-6; 8 bases line up with TRBD1. The CDR3 runs 16 residues. Germline V gene sequence: CDR1 SGHNT, CDR2 YENEEA.

The V call is TRBV28, the J call TRBJ2-7, with D unclear. This CDR3 region has 11 residues. Germline CDR1 reads MDHEN; CDR2 reads SYDVKM. The V end was cut by 6 bases, the J end by 2 bases, with 5 bases between. In DNA, the CDR3 is TGTGCCAGCAGCCGAGCCTACGAGCAGTACTTC. The encoded protein is CASSRAYEQYF.

The chain links TRBV5-1 to TRBJ2-1; 7 bases are shared with TRBD1. Germline trimming cut 0 bases from V and 2 bases from J; bases unmatched to any gene: 2. Germline CDR1 and CDR2: SGHRS and YFSETQ. This CDR3 is built from 15 residues. The CDR3: CASSLEGTAYNEQFF. In nucleotides, the CDR3 is TGCGCCAGCAGCTTGGAGGGGACAGCCTACAATGAGCAGTTCTTC.

This clone was detected once. V usage is TRBV7-3 and J usage is TRBJ2-2, with 13 bases lining up with TRBD2. In germline, CDR1 is SGHTA, CDR2 FQGTGA. The trim removed 3 bases at V and 7 bases at J, leaving 8 bases unmatched. The CDR3 contains 17 residues. CDR3 region: CASSFVGLAGVHGELFF. The CDR3 coding sequence is TGTGCCAGCAGCTTCGTTGGACTAGCGGGAGTTCACGGGGAGCTGTTTTTT.

The V call is TRBV5-1, the J call TRBJ2-3, with 9 positions matching TRBD1. Per germline, CDR1 SGHRS and CDR2 YFSETQ. The CDR3 consists of 17 residues. V lost 5 bases to trimming and J lost 0 bases; unmatched junction nucleotides: 10. As DNA, the CDR3 is TGCGCCAGCAGTCCAACAGGGGGCGTATGGAGCACAGATACGCAGTATTTT. This translates into CASSPTGGVWSTDTQYF.

CDR3 sequence reads: CATSDPQGAGEKLFF. Written as DNA, the CDR3 is TGTGCCACCAGTGATCCACAGGGGGCGGGGGAAAAACTGTTTTTT. The chain is built from TRBV24-1 and TRBJ1-4; 9 bases agree with TRBD1. CDR3 length equals 15 residues. V lost 3 bases to trimming and J lost 8 bases; unmatched junction nucleotides: 6. Germline V gene data show CDR1 as KGHDR and CDR2 as SFDVKD.

This sequence joins TRBV7-9 and TRBJ1-4, with 8 bases fitting TRBD1. Germline assignment: CDR1 SEHNR and CDR2 FQNEAQ (reference sequence). With V trimmed by 2 bases and J by 5 bases, 4 bases remained unmatched. CDR3 length: 15 amino acids. CDR3 sequence (DNA): TGTGCCAGCAGCTTAAATACAGGGGGGAATGAAAAACTGTTTTTT. This translates into CASSLNTGGNEKLFF.

V usage is TRBV29-1 and J usage is TRBJ2-1; 10 nucleotides align to TRBD2. The CDR3 has 14 amino acids. The germline CDR1 and CDR2 sequences are SQVTM and ANQGSEA. The junction had 1 base not matched to a gene; V was cut back by 4 bases and J by 1 base. The CDR3 region is CSVAAGGSYNEQFF. CDR3 nucleotides: TGCAGCGTTGCAGCGGGGGGGTCCTACAATGAGCAGTTCTTC.

This chain uses TRBV24-1 with TRBJ2-1, with TRBD1 matching 7 bases. This CDR3 contains 17 residues. Germline V gives CDR1 KGHDR, CDR2 SFDVKD. V gave up 2 bases and J gave up 0 bases; unmatched junction bases: 6. The CDR3 spells CATSDSRTGDSYNEQFF. In nucleotides, the CDR3 is TGTGCCACCAGTGATTCCCGTACAGGGGACTCCTACAATGAGCAGTTCTTC.

This chain uses TRBV5-1 with TRBJ2-1, with TRBD1 as a possible D gene (5 bases). The V gene's germline CDR1 is SGHRS and CDR2 YFSETQ. This CDR3 spans 12 amino acids. Trimming cost V 0 bases and J 7 bases, with 5 bases left between them. CDR3 residues: CASSLEGNEQFF. The CDR3 coding sequence is TGCGCCAGCAGCTTGGAGGGGAATGAGCAGTTCTTC.

This chain joins TRBV5-1 and TRBJ2-1; D possibly corresponds to TRBD2 (5 bases). Trimming stripped 3 bases from V and 8 bases from J, with 15 bases between. Germline V lookup: CDR1 SGHRS, CDR2 YFSETQ. This CDR3 has 14 amino acids. CDR3 in DNA: TGCGCCAGCAGCTCCGGGGAGAAGGGCGATGAGCAGTTCTTC. Translating it yields CASSSGEKGDEQFF.

The chain recombines TRBV5-1 with TRBJ1-4, with D perhaps TRBD1 (5 bases). The CDR3 sequence is 14 residues long. V was shortened by 5 bases and J by 0 bases, with 8 bases between the two germline ends. The V gene's germline CDR1 is SGHRS and CDR2 YFSETQ. CDR3 in amino acids: CASRETATNEKLFF. The CDR3 region has the DNA TGCGCCAGCAGGGAGACAGCAACTAATGAAAAACTGTTTTTT.

V gene TRBV18 combines with J gene TRBJ1-6, with D hard to call. This CDR3 is 15 amino acids long. Germline CDR1 reads KGHSH; CDR2 reads LQKENI. With 6 bases removed from V and 7 bases from J, the gap between germline ends came to 16 bases. Here the CDR3 reads CASSHSQAGNSPLHF. The CDR3 DNA reads as TGTGCCAGCTCCCACTCCCAGGCTGGAAATTCACCCCTCCACTTT.

This chain links TRBV5-8 with TRBJ2-7, with D perhaps matching TRBD1 (6 bases). V dropped 0 bases and J dropped 5 bases, with 6 bases sitting between them. Germline V CDR1 and CDR2: SGHTS, YDEGEE. This CDR3 spans 12 amino acids. This CDR3 reads CASSLDRDEQYF. The CDR3 DNA sequence: TGTGCCAGCAGCTTGGACAGGGACGAGCAGTACTTC.

This clone was counted once. This chain links TRBV7-2 with TRBJ1-3; maybe TRBD1 (6 bases). The germline V and J ends were trimmed by 0 bases and 4 bases, with 10 bases remaining between them. The germline V gene encodes CDR1 SGHTA and CDR2 FQGNSA. The CDR3 is made up of 15 amino acids. CDR3 nucleotide sequence: TGTGCCAGCAGCTTAGCCGCAGGGGTAGGAAACACCATATATTTT. Amino acids: CASSLAAGVGNTIYF.